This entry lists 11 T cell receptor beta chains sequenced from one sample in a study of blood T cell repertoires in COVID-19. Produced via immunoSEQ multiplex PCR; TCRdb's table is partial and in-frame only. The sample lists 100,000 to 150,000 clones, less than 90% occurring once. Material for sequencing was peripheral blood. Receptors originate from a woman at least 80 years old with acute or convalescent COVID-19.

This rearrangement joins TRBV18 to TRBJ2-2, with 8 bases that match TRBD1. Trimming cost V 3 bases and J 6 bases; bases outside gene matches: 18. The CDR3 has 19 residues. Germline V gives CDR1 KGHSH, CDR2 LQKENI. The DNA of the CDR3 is TGTGCCAGCTCACCCATATCCACCGCAGGGGGCGCGAGTGCCGGGGAGCTGTTTTTT. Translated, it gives CASSPISTAGGASAGELFF.

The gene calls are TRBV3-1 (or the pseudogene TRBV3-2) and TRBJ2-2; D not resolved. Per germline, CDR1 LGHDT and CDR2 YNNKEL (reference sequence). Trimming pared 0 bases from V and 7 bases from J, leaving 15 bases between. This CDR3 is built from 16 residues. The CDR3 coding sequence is TGTGCCAGCAGCCAAGACCTGCGAGGCGCCGGCGGGGAGCTGTTTTTT. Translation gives CASSQDLRGAGGELFF.

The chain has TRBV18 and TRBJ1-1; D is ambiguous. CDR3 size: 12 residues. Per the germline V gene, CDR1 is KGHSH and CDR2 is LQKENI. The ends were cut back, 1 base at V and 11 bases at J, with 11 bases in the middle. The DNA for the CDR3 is TGTGCCAGCTCACCACGACTTGGCGGGGCTTTCTTT. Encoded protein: CASSPRLGGAFF.

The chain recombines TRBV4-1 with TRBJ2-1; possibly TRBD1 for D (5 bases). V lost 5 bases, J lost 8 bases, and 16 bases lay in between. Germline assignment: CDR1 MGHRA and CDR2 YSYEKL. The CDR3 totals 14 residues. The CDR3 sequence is CASSSRVERDEQFF. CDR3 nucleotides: TGCGCCAGCAGCAGCAGGGTGGAACGCGATGAGCAGTTCTTC.

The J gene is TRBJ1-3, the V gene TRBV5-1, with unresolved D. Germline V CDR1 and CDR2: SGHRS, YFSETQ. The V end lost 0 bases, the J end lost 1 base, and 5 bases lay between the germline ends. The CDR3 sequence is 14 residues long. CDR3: CASSLDRSGNTIYF. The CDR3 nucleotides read TGCGCCAGCAGCTTGGACAGATCTGGAAACACCATATATTTT. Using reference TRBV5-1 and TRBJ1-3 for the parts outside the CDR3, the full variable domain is KAGVTQTPRYLIKTRGQQVTLSCSPISGHRSVSWYQQTPGQGLQFLFEYFSETQRNKGNFPGRFSGRQFSNSRSEMNVSTLELGDSALYLCASSLDRSGNTIYFGEGSWLTVV.

The chain's CDR3 is CASRTGVNTEAFF. The DNA for the CDR3 is TGTGCCAGCAGGACAGGGGTGAACACTGAAGCTTTCTTT. The chain carries TRBV28 and TRBJ1-1; 8 bases map to TRBD1. Unmatched junction bases numbered 0, after V lost 6 bases and J lost 0 bases. The CDR3 has 13 amino acids. Germline CDR1 MDHEN, CDR2 SYDVKM.

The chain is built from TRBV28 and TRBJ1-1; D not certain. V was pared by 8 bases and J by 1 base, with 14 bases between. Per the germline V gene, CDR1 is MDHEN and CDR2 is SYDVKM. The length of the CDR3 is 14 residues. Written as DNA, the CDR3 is TGTGCCAGCGTCAAACCGGGATCGAACACTGAAGCTTTCTTT. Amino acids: CASVKPGSNTEAFF.

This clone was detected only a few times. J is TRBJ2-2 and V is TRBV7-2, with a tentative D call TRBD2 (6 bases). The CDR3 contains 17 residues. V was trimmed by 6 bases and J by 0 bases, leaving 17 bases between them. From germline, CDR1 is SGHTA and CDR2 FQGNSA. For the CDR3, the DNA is TGTGCCAGCAGGAGGGTCGGGGGACCCGCGAACACCGGGGAGCTGTTTTTT. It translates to CASRRVGGPANTGELFF.

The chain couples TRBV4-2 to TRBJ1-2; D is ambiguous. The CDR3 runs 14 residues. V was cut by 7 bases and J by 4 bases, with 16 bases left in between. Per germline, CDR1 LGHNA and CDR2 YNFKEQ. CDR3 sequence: CASTLGQTIYGYTF. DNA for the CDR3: TGTGCCAGCACCCTGGGCCAAACGATCTATGGCTACACCTTC.

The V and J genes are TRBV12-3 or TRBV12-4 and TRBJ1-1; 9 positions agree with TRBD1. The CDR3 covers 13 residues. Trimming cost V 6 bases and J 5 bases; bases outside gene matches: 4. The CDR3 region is CASSTDRGTEAFF. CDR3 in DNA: TGTGCCAGCAGCACCGACAGGGGGACTGAAGCTTTCTTT.

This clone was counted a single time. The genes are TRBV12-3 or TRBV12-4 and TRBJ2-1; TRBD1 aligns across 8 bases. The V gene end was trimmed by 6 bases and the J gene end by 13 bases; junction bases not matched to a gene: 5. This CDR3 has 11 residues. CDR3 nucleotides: TGTGCCAGCAGCCCAGGACAGGGTCAGTTCTTC. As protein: CASSPGQGQFF.